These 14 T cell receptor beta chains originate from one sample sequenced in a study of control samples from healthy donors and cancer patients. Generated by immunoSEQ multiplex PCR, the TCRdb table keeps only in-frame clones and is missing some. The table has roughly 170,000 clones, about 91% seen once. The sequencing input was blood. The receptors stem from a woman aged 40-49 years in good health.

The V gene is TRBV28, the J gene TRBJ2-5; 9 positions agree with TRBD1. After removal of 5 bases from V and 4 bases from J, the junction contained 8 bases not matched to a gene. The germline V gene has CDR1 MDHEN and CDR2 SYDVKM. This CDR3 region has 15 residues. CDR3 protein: CASSLRTGVGETQYF. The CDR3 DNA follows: TGTGCCAGCAGTCTGAGGACAGGGGTGGGAGAGACCCAGTACTTC.

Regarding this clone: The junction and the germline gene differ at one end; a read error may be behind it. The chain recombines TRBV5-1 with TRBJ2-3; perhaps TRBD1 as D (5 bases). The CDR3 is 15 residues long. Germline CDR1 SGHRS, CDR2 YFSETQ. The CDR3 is CVSSFPTVGTDTQYF. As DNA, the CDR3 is TGCGTCAGCAGCTTCCCGACAGTAGGCACAGATACGCAGTATTTT.

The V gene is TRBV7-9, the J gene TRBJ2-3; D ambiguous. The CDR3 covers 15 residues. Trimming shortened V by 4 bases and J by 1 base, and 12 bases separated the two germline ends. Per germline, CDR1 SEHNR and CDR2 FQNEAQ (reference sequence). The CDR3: CASSSGRFRTDTQYF. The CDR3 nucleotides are TGTGCCAGCAGCTCTGGGCGGTTCCGCACAGATACGCAGTATTTT. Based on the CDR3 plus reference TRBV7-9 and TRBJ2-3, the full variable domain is DTGVSQNPRHKITKRGQNVTFRCDPISEHNRLYWYRQTLGQGPEFLTYFQNEAQLEKSRLLSDRFSAERPKGSFSTLEIQRTEQGDSAMYLCASSSGRFRTDTQYFGPGTRLTVL.

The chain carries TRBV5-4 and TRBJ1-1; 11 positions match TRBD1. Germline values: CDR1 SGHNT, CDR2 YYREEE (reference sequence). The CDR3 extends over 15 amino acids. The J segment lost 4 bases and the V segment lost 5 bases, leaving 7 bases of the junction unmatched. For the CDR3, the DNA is TGTGCCAGCAGGCGGACAGGGGGCTCGGTCACTGAAGCTTTCTTT. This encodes CASRRTGGSVTEAFF.

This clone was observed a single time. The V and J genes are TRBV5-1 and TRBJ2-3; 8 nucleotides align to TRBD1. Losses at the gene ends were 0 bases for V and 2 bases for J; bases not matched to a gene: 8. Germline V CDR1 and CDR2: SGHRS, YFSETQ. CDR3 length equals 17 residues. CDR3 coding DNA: TGCGCCAGCAGCTTGGGCCCCGGGACAGGCGACACAGATACGCAGTATTTT. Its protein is CASSLGPGTGDTDTQYF.

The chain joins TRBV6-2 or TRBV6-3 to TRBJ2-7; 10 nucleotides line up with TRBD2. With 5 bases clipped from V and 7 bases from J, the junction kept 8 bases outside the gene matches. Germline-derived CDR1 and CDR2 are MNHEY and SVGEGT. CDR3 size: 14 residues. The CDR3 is CASSPLLAGVEQYF. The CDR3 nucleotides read TGTGCCAGCAGTCCCCTGCTAGCGGGGGTGGAGCAGTACTTC.

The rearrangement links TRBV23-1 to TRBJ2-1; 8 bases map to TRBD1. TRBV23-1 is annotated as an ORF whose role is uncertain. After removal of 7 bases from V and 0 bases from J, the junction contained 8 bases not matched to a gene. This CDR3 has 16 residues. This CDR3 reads CASIYDRGSSYNEQFF. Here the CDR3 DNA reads TGCGCCAGCATATACGACAGGGGAAGCTCCTACAATGAGCAGTTCTTC.

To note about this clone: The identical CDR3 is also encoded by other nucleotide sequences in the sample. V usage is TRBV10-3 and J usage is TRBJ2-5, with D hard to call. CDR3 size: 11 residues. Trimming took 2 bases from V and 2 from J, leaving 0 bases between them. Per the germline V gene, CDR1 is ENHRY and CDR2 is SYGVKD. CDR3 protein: CAISEQETQYF. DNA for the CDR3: TGTGCCATCAGTGAGCAAGAGACCCAGTACTTC.

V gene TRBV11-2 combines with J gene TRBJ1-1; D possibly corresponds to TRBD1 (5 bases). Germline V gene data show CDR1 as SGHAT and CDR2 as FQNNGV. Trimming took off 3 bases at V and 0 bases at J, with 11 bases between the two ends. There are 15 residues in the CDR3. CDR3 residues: CASSLGGLLNTEAFF. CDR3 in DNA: TGTGCCAGCAGCTTGGGGGGACTTTTGAACACTGAAGCTTTCTTT. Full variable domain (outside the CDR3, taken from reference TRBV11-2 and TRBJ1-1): EAGVAQSPRYKIIEKRQSVAFWCNPISGHATLYWYQQILGQGPKLLIQFQNNGVVDDSQLPKDRFSAERLKGVDSTLKIQPAKLEDSAVYLCASSLGGLLNTEAFFGQGTRLTVV.

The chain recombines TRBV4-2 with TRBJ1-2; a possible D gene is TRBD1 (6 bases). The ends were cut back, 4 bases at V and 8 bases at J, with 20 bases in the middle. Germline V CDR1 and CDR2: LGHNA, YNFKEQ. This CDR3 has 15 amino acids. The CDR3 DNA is TGTGCCAGCAGCCCCCGGGGGGCAGACCTTTGGGGCTACACCTTC. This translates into CASSPRGADLWGYTF.

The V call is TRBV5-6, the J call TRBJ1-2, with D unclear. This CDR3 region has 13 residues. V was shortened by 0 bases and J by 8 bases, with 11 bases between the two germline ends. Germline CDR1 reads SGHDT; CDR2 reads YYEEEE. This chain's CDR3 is CASSLARPEGYTF. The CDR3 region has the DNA TGTGCCAGCAGCTTGGCCAGACCGGAGGGCTACACCTTC.

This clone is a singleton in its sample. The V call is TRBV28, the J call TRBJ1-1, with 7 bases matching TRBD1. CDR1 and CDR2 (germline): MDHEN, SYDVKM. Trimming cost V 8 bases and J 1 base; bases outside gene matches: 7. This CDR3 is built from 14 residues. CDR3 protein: CASQGGSSNTEAFF. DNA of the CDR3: TGTGCCAGCCAGGGGGGCAGTTCGAACACTGAAGCTTTCTTT.

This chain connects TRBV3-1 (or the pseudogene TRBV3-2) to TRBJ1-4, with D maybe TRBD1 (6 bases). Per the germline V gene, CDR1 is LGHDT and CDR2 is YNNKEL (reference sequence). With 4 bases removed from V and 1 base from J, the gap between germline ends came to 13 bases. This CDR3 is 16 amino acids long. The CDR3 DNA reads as TGTGCCAGCAGCCCACAGGGAACCGGAACTAATGAAAAACTGTTTTTT. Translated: CASSPQGTGTNEKLFF.

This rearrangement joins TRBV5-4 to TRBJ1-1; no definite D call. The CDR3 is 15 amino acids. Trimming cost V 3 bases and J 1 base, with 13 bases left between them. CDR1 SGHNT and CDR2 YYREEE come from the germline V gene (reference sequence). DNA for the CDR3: TGTGCCAGCAGCTCGATCACCACGACGAACACTGAAGCTTTCTTT. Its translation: CASSSITTTNTEAFF. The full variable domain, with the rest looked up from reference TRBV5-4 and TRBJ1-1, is ETGVTQSPTHLIKTRGQQVTLRCSSQSGHNTVSWYQQALGQGPQFIFQYYREEENGRGNFPPRFSGLQFPNYSSELNVNALELDDSALYLCASSSITTTNTEAFFGQGTRLTVV.